This T cell receptor (beta chain) originates from a study of blood T cell repertoires in COVID-19 (dated by TCRdb to the early 2020s). About the investigation overall: Samples from collaborators originated in the United States, Italy and Spain and spanned both the acute and convalescent phases of COVID-19. A freely available public database, intended as a resource for researchers studying the immune response to SARS-CoV-2, is where the repertoires were released. A de-identified subject ID, COVID-19 status, age in years and sex were almost always included in the sample metadata. Samples were obtained from the ongoing ImmuneRACE study (first 160 participants) and from approximately 1,200 subjects provided by 6 global collaborators. The dataset comprised deeply sampled blood TCRbeta repertoires from subjects exposed to, actively infected with, or recovered from COVID-19. The prospective study material was composed of cDNA or gDNA derived from T cells, B-cell-depleted T cells, or PBMCs. Where HLA class I and class II types were available, the types were taken from metadata supplied by the sample provider, not from assay-based typing. Study-wide findings and limitations: The quantity of clinical and demographic metadata differed by source and by participant and was supplied without curation.

On this clone itself: There is no known antigen for this receptor. Base qualities are not at hand, and no much larger clone is one base apart.

Enrolling through a virtual design, the prospective study's participants ranged in age from about 18 to 89 years and lived across about two dozen United States geographic areas. In the prospective study, cohorts were assigned on the basis of participant-reported clinical history obtained from a screening survey and a study questionnaire. Recovered participants in ImmuneRACE Cohort 3 were defined by two consecutive negative NP/OP PCR tests, clearance by a healthcare professional, or resolution of symptoms. Mobile phlebotomists in the prospective study collected whole blood, serum and a nasopharyngeal or oropharyngeal swab from every participant. Over a roughly 2-month period, participants in the prospective study had the option of providing additional blood draws and questionnaires. Before DNA extraction, prospective study blood samples were shipped either frozen or at room temperature. The immunoSEQ Assay, a bias-controlled multiplex PCR, was used to amplify TCRbeta CDR3 regions from genomic DNA. The original pipeline was this. Within the assay, amplification of reference gene primers was used to estimate how many nucleated cells each sample contained. To quantify the absolute abundance of each unique TCRbeta CDR3 rearrangement, sequence reads were collapsed and filtered. For each sample, productive Simpson clonality was calculated as the square root of Simpson's diversity index over productive rearrangements. Held by TCRdb, this immuneACCESS table contains in-frame sequences only and omits some clones. Under half of the omission traces to an unresolved V gene where checked; the cause of the rest is unknown. V and J calls and clone size are copied from that table; D and trimming were computed from the DNA. Present in this sample are 260,000 or so clones, about 85% of which were seen just once. The ten top clones hold 2% to 3% of the sample.

Based on the germline V gene (reference sequence), the CDR1 and CDR2 sequences are LNHNV and YYDKDF. V is trimmed back by 0 bases and J by 6 bases, and the junction contains 8 bases that no gene match accounts for. The CDR3 contains 16 residues, cysteine and phenylalanine counted. Solely the CDR3 DNA is kept, with 48 bases framed from the first base. Sequenced input: PBMCs or T cells enriched from blood (not recorded which). This receptor chain uses TRBV15 and TRBJ1-2; 9 central nucleotides agree with TRBD1. This TCR came from a woman in her fifties or sixties who had recovered from COVID-19. The CDR3 protein: CATSRDAGQGYDGYTF. The DNA reads as follows: TGTGCCACCAGCAGAGATGCGGGACAGGGTTATGATGGCTACACCTTC.